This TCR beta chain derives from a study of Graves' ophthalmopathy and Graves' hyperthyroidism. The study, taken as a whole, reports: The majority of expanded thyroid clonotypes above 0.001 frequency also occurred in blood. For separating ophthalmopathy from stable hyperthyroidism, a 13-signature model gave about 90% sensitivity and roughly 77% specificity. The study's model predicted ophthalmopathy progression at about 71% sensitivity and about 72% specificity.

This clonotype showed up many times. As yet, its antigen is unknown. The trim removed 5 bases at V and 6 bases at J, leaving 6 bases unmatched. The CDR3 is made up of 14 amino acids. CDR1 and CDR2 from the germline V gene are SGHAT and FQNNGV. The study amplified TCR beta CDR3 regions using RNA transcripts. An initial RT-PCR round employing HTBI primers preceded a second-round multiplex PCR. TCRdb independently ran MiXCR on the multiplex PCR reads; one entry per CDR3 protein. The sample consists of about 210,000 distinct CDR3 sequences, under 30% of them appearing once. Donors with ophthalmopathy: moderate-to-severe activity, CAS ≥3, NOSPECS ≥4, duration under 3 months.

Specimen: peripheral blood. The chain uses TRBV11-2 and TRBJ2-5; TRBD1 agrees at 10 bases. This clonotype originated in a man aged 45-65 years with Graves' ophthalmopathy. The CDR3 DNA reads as TGTGCCAGCAGCCTCGACAGGGGGCCGCAGACCCAGTACTTC. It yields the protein CASSLDRGPQTQYF. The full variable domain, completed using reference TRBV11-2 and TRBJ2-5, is EAGVAQSPRYKIIEKRQSVAFWCNPISGHATLYWYQQILGQGPKLLIQFQNNGVVDDSQLPKDRFSAERLKGVDSTLKIQPAKLEDSAVYLCASSLDRGPQTQYFGPGTRLLVL.